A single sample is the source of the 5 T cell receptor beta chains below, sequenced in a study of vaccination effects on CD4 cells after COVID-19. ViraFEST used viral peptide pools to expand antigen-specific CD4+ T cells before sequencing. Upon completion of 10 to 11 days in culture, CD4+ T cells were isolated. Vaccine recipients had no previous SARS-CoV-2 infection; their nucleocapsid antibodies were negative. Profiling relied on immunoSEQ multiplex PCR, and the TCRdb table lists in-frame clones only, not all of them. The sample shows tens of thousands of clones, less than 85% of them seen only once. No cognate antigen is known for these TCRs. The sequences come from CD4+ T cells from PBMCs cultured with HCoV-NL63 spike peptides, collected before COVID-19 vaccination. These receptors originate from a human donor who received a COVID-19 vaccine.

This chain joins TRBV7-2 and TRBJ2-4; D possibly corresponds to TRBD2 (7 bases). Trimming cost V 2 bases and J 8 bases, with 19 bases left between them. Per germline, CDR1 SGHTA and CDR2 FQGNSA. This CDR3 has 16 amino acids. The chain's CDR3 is CASSLKGGRVADIQYF. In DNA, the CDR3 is TGTGCCAGCAGCTTAAAGGGGGGGCGAGTGGCGGACATTCAGTACTTC.

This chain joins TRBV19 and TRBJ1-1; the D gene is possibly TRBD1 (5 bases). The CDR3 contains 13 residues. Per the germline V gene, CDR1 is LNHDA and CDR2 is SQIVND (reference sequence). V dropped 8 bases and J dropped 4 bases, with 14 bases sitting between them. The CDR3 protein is CASAWTPGTEAFF. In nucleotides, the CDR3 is TGTGCCAGTGCCTGGACACCGGGCACTGAAGCTTTCTTT.

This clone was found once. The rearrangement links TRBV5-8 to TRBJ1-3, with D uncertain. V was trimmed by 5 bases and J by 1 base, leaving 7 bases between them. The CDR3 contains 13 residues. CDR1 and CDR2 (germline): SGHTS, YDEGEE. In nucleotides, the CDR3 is TGTGCCAGCAGTCGGGGTTCTGGAAACACCATATATTTT. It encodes CASSRGSGNTIYF.

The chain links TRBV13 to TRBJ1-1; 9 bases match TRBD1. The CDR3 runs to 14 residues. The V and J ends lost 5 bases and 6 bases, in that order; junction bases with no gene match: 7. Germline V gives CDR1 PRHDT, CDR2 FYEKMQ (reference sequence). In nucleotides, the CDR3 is TGTGCCAGCAGCCTAACAGGGGGCAGTGCTGAAGCTTTCTTT. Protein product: CASSLTGGSAEAFF. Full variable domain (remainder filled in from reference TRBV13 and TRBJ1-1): AAGVIQSPRHLIKEKRETATLKCYPIPRHDTVYWYQQGPGQDPQFLISFYEKMQSDKGSIPDRFSAQQFSDYHSELNMSSLELGDSALYFCASSLTGGSAEAFFGQGTRLTVV.

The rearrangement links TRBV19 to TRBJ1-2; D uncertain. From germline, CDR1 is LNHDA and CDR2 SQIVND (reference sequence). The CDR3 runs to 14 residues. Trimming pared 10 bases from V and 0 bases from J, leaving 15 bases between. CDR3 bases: TGTGCCACCTTAGGATTGGCGGCTAACTATGGCTACACCTTC. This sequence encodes CATLGLAANYGYTF.